This T cell receptor beta chain is drawn from a study of T cell responses to AZD1222 COVID-19 vaccine. Study results and caveats: Without day 14 samples, only post-peak T cell repertoires were studied. Epitopes outside B.1.351 and B.1.1.7 mutated regions reportedly drew nearly half of spike TCRs. Vaccine-associated CD4 TCRs spanned spike, dominant at 160-218 and 743-854.

Regarding this clone: Its target is not known.

Sequenced by immunoSEQ multiplex PCR; TCRdb stores in-frame clones only, minus some. This sample carries 110,000 to 150,000 clones, around 88% of them seen once, and the ten largest clones take under 3.5%. The germline V gene encodes CDR1 SGHAT and CDR2 FQNNGV. CDR3 length: 14 amino acids. Trimming shortened V by 8 bases and J by 4 bases, and 17 bases separated the two germline ends. This TCR was recovered from an adult in good health. The sample was peripheral blood, taken on day 0 of AZD1222 vaccination. The chain uses TRBV11-2 and TRBJ1-2, with D tentatively TRBD1 (5 bases). The CDR3: CASSLAGPVYGYTF. The CDR3 coding sequence is TGTGCCAGCTCCTTGGCGGGGCCCGTCTATGGCTACACCTTC.